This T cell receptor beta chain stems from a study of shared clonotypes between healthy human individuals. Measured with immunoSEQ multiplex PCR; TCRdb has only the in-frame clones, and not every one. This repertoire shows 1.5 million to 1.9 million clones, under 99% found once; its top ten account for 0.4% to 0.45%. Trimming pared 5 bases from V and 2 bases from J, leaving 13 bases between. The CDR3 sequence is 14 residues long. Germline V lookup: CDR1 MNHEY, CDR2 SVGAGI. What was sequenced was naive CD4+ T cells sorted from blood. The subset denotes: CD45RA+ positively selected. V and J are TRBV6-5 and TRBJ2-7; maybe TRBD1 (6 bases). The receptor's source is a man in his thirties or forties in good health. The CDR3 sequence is CASSTNRDTYEQYF. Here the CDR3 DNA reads TGTGCCAGCAGTACAAACCGGGACACCTACGAGCAGTACTTC.